This record covers a single T cell receptor beta chain. TCR beta CDR3 regions were amplified from RNA. In the first-round RT-PCR of the TCR CDR3, the HTBI primer set was used. TCRdb used MiXCR to reprocess the multiplex PCR reads, holding one entry per CDR3 protein. The sample lists over 500,000 distinct CDR3 sequences; 40% to 50% were seen once. The record originates from a study of T cells in Graves' hyperthyroidism and ophthalmopathy. This CDR3 has 14 residues. The V end lost 4 bases, the J end lost 1 base, and 9 bases lay between the germline ends. Germline V gene sequence: CDR1 KGHDR, CDR2 SFDVKD.

This receptor was taken from an adult woman with Graves' disease, either hyperthyroidism or ophthalmopathy (not recorded which). Sequenced material: peripheral blood or thyroid tissue (not recorded which). The chain carries TRBV24-1 and TRBJ1-1; no clear D. Written as DNA, the CDR3 is TGTGCCACCAGTGACGGGTACAAGAACACTGAAGCTTTCTTT. It translates to CATSDGYKNTEAFF.